The 14 T cell receptor beta chains presented below share a single source sample, sequenced in a study of T cell repertoires in cytomegalovirus infection. The antigens for these receptors are not known. Each CDR3 protein gets one entry after TCRdb re-called the reads with MiXCR. This table holds about 920,000 distinct CDR3 sequences, around 29% found once. The specimen comprised cultured CD8+ T cells from PBMCs, sampled from culture after CMV antigen stimulation. All receptors derive from a human donor in good health (CMV status not recorded). Some clones in this sample may be carry-over from other donors' samples.

The chain joins TRBV7-9 to TRBJ2-7; D is possibly TRBD1 or TRBD2 (6 bases each). The CDR3 sequence is 15 residues long. The germline V and J ends were trimmed by 5 bases and 6 bases, with 20 bases remaining between them. From germline, CDR1 is SEHNR and CDR2 FQNEAQ (reference sequence). The CDR3 DNA is TGTGCCAGCAGCCCCCGGGGGACAAACCGGTTCGAGCAGTACTTC. Translating it yields CASSPRGTNRFEQYF.

This rearrangement joins TRBV27 to TRBJ1-5; a weak D match, TRBD1 (6 bases). CDR3 size: 14 residues. Trimming cost V 6 bases and J 7 bases, with 16 bases left between them. From germline, CDR1 is MNHEY and CDR2 SMNVEV (reference sequence). The CDR3, as DNA: TGTGCCAGCAGCCATCTACAGGGTGAACAGCCCCAGCATTTT. Translated: CASSHLQGEQPQHF.

J is TRBJ2-7 and V is TRBV29-1; 7 bases map to TRBD1. V trimming: 1 base; J trimming: 5 bases; junction bases outside the gene matches: 11. Germline V gene data show CDR1 as SQVTM and CDR2 as ANQGSEA. The CDR3 length is 15 residues. This CDR3 is CSVEGGQSFFNEQYF. CDR3 sequence (DNA): TGCAGCGTTGAAGGGGGACAGTCCTTCTTCAACGAGCAGTACTTC.

The chain is built from TRBV5-6 and TRBJ2-6; no clear D. V dropped 0 bases and J dropped 0 bases, with 10 bases sitting between them. Germline V gives CDR1 SGHDT, CDR2 YYEEEE. The CDR3 totals 17 residues. Here the CDR3 reads CASSLAWASSGANVLTF. In DNA form, the CDR3 reads TGTGCCAGCAGCTTGGCCTGGGCGAGCTCTGGGGCCAACGTCCTGACTTTC.

This sequence joins TRBV20-1 and TRBJ2-3; TRBD2 might be the D (6 bases). The CDR3 covers 14 residues. Trimming left V 1 base short and J 5 bases short, with 13 bases between. Germline CDR1 DFQATT, CDR2 SNEGSKA (reference sequence). The CDR3 loop is CSARVPGGGDTQYF. The CDR3 DNA is TGCAGTGCTAGAGTTCCCGGGGGAGGAGATACGCAGTATTTT.

The chain combines TRBV12-5 with TRBJ1-3; D gene ambiguous. Per germline, CDR1 LGHNT and CDR2 FRNRAP. V was trimmed by 3 bases and J by 0 bases, leaving 12 bases between them. The CDR3 length is 16 residues. The CDR3 DNA reads TGTGCTAGTGGTTTTACTTCAGATGACTCTGGAAACACCATATATTTT. It specifies CASGFTSDDSGNTIYF. The full variable domain, in which reference TRBV12-5 and TRBJ1-3 provide the parts outside the CDR3, is DARVTQTPRHKVTEMGQEVTMRCQPILGHNTVFWYRQTMMQGLELLAYFRNRAPLDDSGMPKDRFSAEMPDATLATLKIQPSEPRDSAVYFCASGFTSDDSGNTIYFGEGSWLTVV.

The chain links TRBV6-6 to TRBJ2-2; no reliable D call. Trimming pared 5 bases from V and 2 bases from J, leaving 6 bases between. Germline V gene sequence: CDR1 MNHNY, CDR2 SVGAGI (reference sequence). CDR3 length: 13 residues. CDR3 DNA: TGTGCCAGCAGTGAGTTCAACACCGGGGAGCTGTTTTTT. Its protein product is CASSEFNTGELFF.

The V and J genes are TRBV11-2 and TRBJ2-3; D uncertain. The CDR3 is 14 residues long. V gave up 5 bases and J gave up 6 bases, with 15 bases separating them. Germline CDR1 SGHAT, CDR2 FQNNGV. As DNA, the CDR3 is TGTGCCAGCAGCCTCGAGATTCCGCGGGATACGCAGTATTTT. Protein product: CASSLEIPRDTQYF.

The chain has TRBV7-9 and TRBJ1-1, with TRBD1 matching over 9 bases. Germline-derived CDR1 and CDR2 are SEHNR and FQNEAQ (reference sequence). The CDR3 loop spans 15 amino acids. V shed 5 bases and J 1 base; nucleotides not matched to a gene: 5. CDR3 sequence: CASSRGQGKNTEAFF. The CDR3 DNA reads as TGTGCCAGCAGCAGGGGACAGGGTAAGAACACTGAAGCTTTCTTT.

V is TRBV4-1 and J is TRBJ2-1, with TRBD2 matching 7 bases. Germline CDR1 is MGHRA and CDR2 is YSYEKL. The CDR3 contains 13 residues. The V segment lost 1 base and the J segment 10 bases; nucleotides outside the gene matches: 4. The CDR3 DNA reads as TGCGCCAGCAGCCAAGGGGGAGGGTACGAGCAGTTCTTC. Translating gives CASSQGGGYEQFF.

The chain uses TRBV9 and TRBJ2-1; TRBD2 matches at 11 bases. The CDR3 contains 15 residues. Trimming at V came to 5 bases and at J to 8 bases, leaving 9 bases not matched to a gene. The germline CDR1 and CDR2 sequences are SGDLS and YYNGEE. In DNA form, the CDR3 reads TGTGCCAGCAGTAACCTAGCGGGGGGTGACCATGAGCAGTTCTTC. Translation: CASSNLAGGDHEQFF.

This clonotype was counted only a few times. This sequence joins TRBV5-4 and TRBJ1-2; D not resolved. V lost 4 bases and J lost 4, with 14 bases in between. The CDR3 extends over 14 amino acids. Looked up from germline, CDR1 is SGHNT and CDR2 is YYREEE (reference sequence). The CDR3 DNA sequence: TGTGCCAGCAGCCTGGACGGGAACATCTATGGCTACACCTTC. It translates to CASSLDGNIYGYTF.

This clonotype has just a few counts. The J gene is TRBJ1-3, the V gene TRBV27; D is unresolved. V lost 4 bases and J 0 bases, leaving 16 bases between the germline ends. CDR1 and CDR2 from the germline V gene are MNHEY and SMNVEV (reference sequence). The CDR3 totals 17 residues. In nucleotides, the CDR3 is TGTGCCAGCAGTTCACAATCCGGACCGAACTCTGGAAACACCATATATTTT. Translation gives CASSSQSGPNSGNTIYF.

The genes are TRBV6-1 and TRBJ2-2; weak D call: TRBD2 (7 bases). V was pared by 9 bases and J by 0 bases, with 20 bases between. CDR3 length: 17 amino acids. CDR1 and CDR2 (germline): MNHNS, SASEGT. In DNA, the CDR3 is TGTGCCAGTGATCGGGGGGACACTCATCCGAACACCGGGGAGCTGTTTTTT. It encodes CASDRGDTHPNTGELFF.